This T cell receptor beta chain is from a study of T cell repertoires in cytomegalovirus infection. Study in general: Indications came from public TCR beta signatures; they pointed to CMV infection and to a matching HLA type.

TCRdb processed the reads anew with MiXCR; each CDR3 protein has one entry. This sample carries around 630,000 distinct CDR3 sequences, around 24% of them seen once, and the ten largest clones take roughly 8%. This clonotype was counted at least ten times. Its antigen is unknown. The CDR3 totals 13 residues. Germline assignment: CDR1 SGHTA and CDR2 FQGNSA. The ends were cut back, 6 bases at V and 7 bases at J, with 15 bases in the middle. Findings and caveats of the study: The ex vivo response was dominated by HLA-C-restricted CMV-specific TCR beta clonotypes.

This TCR came from a human donor in good health (CMV status not recorded). Some clones in this sample may be carry-over from other donors' samples. Sequencing used CD8+ T cells from PBMCs. The chain recombines TRBV7-2 with TRBJ1-1; D is undetermined. CDR3 region: CASRPRAGGEAFF. CDR3 nucleotide sequence: TGTGCCAGCAGACCCCGGGCCGGCGGTGAAGCTTTCTTT. Filled out from reference TRBV7-2 and TRBJ1-1, the complete variable domain reads GAGVSQSPSNKVTEKGKDVELRCDPISGHTALYWYRQSLGQGLEFLIYFQGNSAPDKSGLPSDRFSAERTGGSVSTLTIQRTQQEDSAVYLCASRPRAGGEAFFGQGTRLTVV.